This T cell receptor (beta chain) derives from a study of tissue T cells after allogeneic stem cell transplantation. In germline, CDR1 is SNHLY, CDR2 FYNGKV (reference sequence). This CDR3 has 12 amino acids. V was clipped by 6 bases and J by 7 bases; unmatched bases: 3. TCRbeta CDR3 was sequenced at survey depth with template counts. Some clones are missing from TCRdb's copy, which holds only in-frame ones; the method was immunoSEQ multiplex PCR. The table lists roughly 3,900 clones, about 45% of them singletons. Time point of the sample: mouse harvest day 14 after allogeneic transplant. Tail vein injection delivered 10^7 T-cell-depleted bone marrow cells and 10^6 splenic CD5+ T cells. Mice had MHC-mismatched B6 into BALB/c GVHD, sampled day 7 or 14. This clone was detected only a few times. Gene and germline names: mouse. The CDR3 extends 1 residue past the end of the read, so its final part is completed from the germline J gene.

Sequencing was carried out using lymph node tissue. The receptor comes from a female BALB/c mouse given C57BL/6 T cells with graft-versus-host disease after an allogeneic hematopoietic cell transplant. This chain connects TRBV3 to TRBJ2-7; the match to TRBD1 covers 10 bases. The CDR3 region is CASRTGGGEQYF. CDR3 bases read: TGTGCCAGCAGGACAGGGGGCGGGGAACAGTAC. The full variable domain, completed using reference TRBV3 and TRBJ2-7, is GPKVLQIPSHQIIDMGQMVTLNCDPVSNHLYFYWYKQILGQQMEFLVNFYNGKVMEKSKLFKDQFSVERPDGSYFTLKIQPTALEDSAVYFCASRTGGGEQYFGPGTRLTVL.